This T cell receptor beta chain comes out of a study of blood T cell repertoires in COVID-19 (dated by TCRdb to the early 2020s). Notes on the research overall: Samples covering the acute and convalescent phases of COVID-19 were provided by collaborators in the United States, Italy and Spain. The samples were drawn from two sources: the first 160 participants of the ongoing ImmuneRACE study, and 950 to 1,500 subjects contributed by 6 global collaborators. Sample metadata almost always included a de-identified subject ID, COVID-19 status, age in years and sex. The material from the prospective study consisted of cDNA or gDNA derived from T cells, B-cell-depleted T cells, or PBMCs. The repertoires were made available in a free public database intended to serve as a resource for research on the immune response to SARS-CoV-2. Where available, HLA class I and class II types were obtained from metadata supplied by the sample provider rather than from assay-based typing. The dataset comprised deeply sampled blood TCRbeta repertoires from subjects exposed to, actively infected with, or recovered from COVID-19. Overall study outcomes, separate from this receptor: The quantity of clinical and demographic metadata differed by source and by participant and was supplied without curation.

Comments on this clone: Its cognate antigen has yet to be identified. Per-nucleotide qualities are absent, and no much larger clonotype sits a single base away.

One collaborating source in Seattle enrolled patients while the patients were actively infected and followed the patients over time throughout the course of disease. Each collaborating institution followed its own protocols to collect whole blood in K2EDTA tubes. Collaborator samples were shipped for TCRbeta analysis as frozen whole blood, isolated PBMCs, or DNA extracted from either sample type. TCRbeta CDR3 regions were amplified from genomic DNA using the immunoSEQ Assay, a bias-controlled multiplex PCR. The original pipeline was this. The number of nucleated cells in each sample was estimated from the amplification of reference gene primers within the assay. To quantify the absolute abundance of each unique TCRbeta CDR3 rearrangement, sequence reads were collapsed and filtered. For each sample, productive Simpson clonality was calculated as the square root of Simpson's diversity index over productive rearrangements. TCRdb retrieved this table from immuneACCESS and kept in-frame rearrangements only. Not all clones are present; in checked studies, unresolved V genes account for under half, and no reason is known for the remainder. The D gene and trimming were derived from the DNA, and the V and J assignments and clone size from that table. The sample profile shows 150,000 to 200,000 clones; about 80% of them were found once. The ten largest clones capture around 8% of the sample.

The sequence was collected from a woman aged 55-75 years with COVID-19, enrolled during active disease. The sample taken for sequencing was peripheral blood.

At the DNA level, the sequence is TGTGCCAGCAGTTTCGGTATTAGGACGGCAGGGGAAAAACTGTTTTTT. It specifies CASSFGIRTAGEKLFF. The chain employs TRBV28 and TRBJ1-4; TRBD1 is a possible D gene, resting on 5 matching bases. Via the germline V gene, CDR1 is MDHEN and CDR2 SYDVKM. V is clipped by 3 bases and J by 8 bases, and the sequence between their germline boundaries is 19 bases long. The CDR3 runs 16 amino acids, cysteine and phenylalanine included. The entry retains the CDR3 DNA only, 48 bases that are in frame from base 1.